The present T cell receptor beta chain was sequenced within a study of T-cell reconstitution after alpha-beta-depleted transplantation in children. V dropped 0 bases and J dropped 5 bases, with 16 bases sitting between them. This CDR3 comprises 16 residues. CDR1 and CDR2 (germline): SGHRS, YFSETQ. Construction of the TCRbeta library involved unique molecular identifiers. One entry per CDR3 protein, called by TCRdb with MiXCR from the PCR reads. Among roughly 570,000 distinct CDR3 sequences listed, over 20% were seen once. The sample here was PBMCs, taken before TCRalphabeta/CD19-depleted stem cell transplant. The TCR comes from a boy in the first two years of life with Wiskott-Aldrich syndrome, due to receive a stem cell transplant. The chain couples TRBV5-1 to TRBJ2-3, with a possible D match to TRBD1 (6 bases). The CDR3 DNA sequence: TGCGCCAGCAGCTTGGCATCGACAGGCCTGGGAGATACGCAGTATTTT. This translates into CASSLASTGLGDTQYF.